These 10 T cell receptor beta chains were sequenced from one sample in a study of CD8 T cells in ankylosing spondylitis. TCRdb redid the calling of the 5' RACE reads with MiXCR, one entry per CDR3 protein. The table records a few hundred thousand distinct CDR3 sequences, about 10% of them present only once. Specimen: blood, either unsorted or a sorted T cell fraction (not recorded which). The source of these receptors is a male donor with ankylosing spondylitis or in good health (not recorded which).

This clonotype has a count of ten or more. The chain employs TRBV20-1 and TRBJ2-3, with D perhaps matching TRBD1 (6 bases). The V and J ends lost 0 bases and 5 bases respectively, with 18 bases between them. Germline V gene data show CDR1 as DFQATT and CDR2 as SNEGSKA (reference sequence). The CDR3 loop spans 16 amino acids. CDR3 sequence: CSARDFSRGQKDTQYF. The CDR3 bases are TGCAGTGCTAGAGATTTTTCACGGGGACAAAAAGATACGCAGTATTTT.

The rearrangement links TRBV28 to TRBJ2-2, with D perhaps TRBD1 (6 bases). Germline CDR1 and CDR2: MDHEN and SYDVKM. The ends were cut back, 2 bases at V and 5 bases at J, with 12 bases in the middle. This CDR3 has 15 residues. This CDR3 reads CASSLEPGETGELFF. CDR3 DNA sequence: TGTGCCAGCAGTTTAGAGCCAGGGGAAACCGGGGAGCTGTTTTTT.

In this sample, this clonotype turned up a few times. CDR3 sequence: CASSPGDGTDTQYF. The DNA of the CDR3 is TGTGCCAGCTCACCAGGGGACGGCACAGATACGCAGTATTTT. The V and J genes are TRBV18 and TRBJ2-3, with D perhaps assigned TRBD1 or TRBD2 (5 bases each). The CDR3 contains 14 residues. The V end lost 2 bases, the J end lost 1 base, and 7 bases lay between the germline ends. Germline V gene sequence: CDR1 KGHSH, CDR2 LQKENI.

This clonotype was picked up many times. The chain combines TRBV5-6 with TRBJ2-3; perhaps D is TRBD1 or TRBD2 (5 bases each). The CDR3 loop spans 15 amino acids. The germline CDR1 and CDR2 sequences are SGHDT and YYEEEE. The ends were cut back, 4 bases at V and 2 bases at J, with 14 bases in the middle. In DNA, the CDR3 is TGTGCCAGCAGCCCGGGACCGACTCACACAGATACGCAGTATTTT. Protein: CASSPGPTHTDTQYF.

This clonotype was found many times. In nucleotides, the CDR3 is TGCAGTGCTAGACGGTTCGGGGACGAGCAGTACTTC. It is translated as CSARRFGDEQYF. The chain couples TRBV20-1 to TRBJ2-7; D possibly corresponds to TRBD2 (5 bases). The CDR3 totals 12 residues. Trimming shortened V by 2 bases and J by 5 bases, and 10 bases separated the two germline ends. Germline CDR1 is DFQATT and CDR2 is SNEGSKA (reference sequence).

This clonotype was counted many times. This chain links TRBV6-5 with TRBJ2-3; D not certain. Trimming pared 0 bases from V and 6 bases from J, leaving 16 bases between. The length of the CDR3 is 16 residues. Germline CDR1 and CDR2: MNHEY and SVGAGI. In nucleotides, the CDR3 is TGTGCCAGCAGTTACTCGACTCGACTGCCTGGGGATACGCAGTATTTT. Encoded protein: CASSYSTRLPGDTQYF.

Many counts were recorded for this clonotype. The chain joins TRBV27 to TRBJ2-4, with 8 positions matching TRBD1. Trimming removed 6 bases from V and 6 bases from J; junction bases left unmatched: 4. This CDR3 contains 13 residues. Germline CDR1 and CDR2: MNHEY and SMNVEV (reference sequence). The chain's CDR3 is CASRPDRGNIQYF. DNA for the CDR3: TGTGCCAGCAGACCCGACAGGGGAAACATTCAGTACTTC.

There are a few counts of this clonotype. The V call is TRBV15, the J call TRBJ1-4; D is perhaps TRBD1 (6 bases). Per germline, CDR1 LNHNV and CDR2 YYDKDF (reference sequence). Trimming stripped 0 bases from V and 10 bases from J, with 18 bases between. The CDR3 runs to 16 residues. The CDR3, as DNA: TGTGCCACCAGCAGAGAGAGGCCAGGGGCCTCGGGAAAACTGTTTTTT. This gives the protein CATSRERPGASGKLFF.

Concerning this clonotype: A read error may account for a junction end that differs from germline. The chain uses TRBV15 and TRBJ2-3, with D perhaps given as TRBD1 or TRBD2 (6 bases each). This CDR3 comprises 16 residues. Germline lookup yields CDR1 LNHNV and CDR2 YYDKDF (reference sequence). As DNA, the CDR3 is TGTACCACCAGCAAGAGGTCGGGGGCGGGCACAGATACGCAGTATTTT. It specifies CTTSKRSGAGTDTQYF.

This clonotype was recorded many times. The chain is built from TRBV19 and TRBJ1-1; D is ambiguous. The CDR3 loop spans 14 amino acids. Deletions cut 7 bases from V and 3 bases from J, with 15 bases between. In germline, CDR1 is LNHDA, CDR2 SQIVND (reference sequence). The CDR3 protein is CASTNRLFHTEAFF. CDR3 bases: TGTGCCAGTACCAACCGACTCTTTCACACTGAAGCTTTCTTT.